The clone carrying this T cell receptor (beta chain) was counted ten times or more. Its specificity is unknown. A second PCR of about 7 to 12 cycles used a sample-barcoded 5' primer and a J-beta primer mix. Each single sample gave us at least 3 million CDR3-containing paired-end reads. A single record per CDR3 protein comes from TCRdb applying MiXCR to the 5' RACE reads. This table holds about 930,000 distinct CDR3 sequences, about 27% found once. The CDR3 spans 16 residues. Germline assignment: CDR1 SGHTA and CDR2 FQGNSA. The V and J ends lost 6 bases and 2 bases, in that order; junction bases with no gene match: 8. This sample was taken from a study of blood T cells in healthy people across ages. Study-level points and caveats: PBMC samples, being unsorted, prevented any conclusive comparison of naive and antigen-experienced cells.

The data were also submitted as part of a second study, on T cells of mothers and their children.

What was sequenced was blood. The TCR was taken from a woman aged 40 to 49 in good health. This rearrangement joins TRBV7-2 to TRBJ1-5, with 9 nucleotides matching TRBD1. This CDR3 reads CASSQDRGWGNQPQHF. Here the CDR3 DNA reads TGTGCCAGCAGTCAGGACAGGGGATGGGGCAATCAGCCCCAGCATTTT.